The text below deals with one T cell receptor beta chain. V trimming: 4 bases; J trimming: 4 bases; junction bases outside the gene matches: 8. The CDR3 sequence is 15 residues long. Germline CDR1 is SEHNR and CDR2 is FQNEAQ (reference sequence). The data were obtained in a study of blood T cell repertoires in COVID-19. Study in general: T cells, B-cell-depleted T cells, or PBMCs supplied cDNA or gDNA.

Measured with immunoSEQ multiplex PCR; TCRdb has only the in-frame clones, and not every one. In the table there are about 68,000 clones, around nine tenths of which are singletons. During active infection, Seattle patients enrolled and were then monitored through disease. V is TRBV7-9 and J is TRBJ2-5; 8 bases match TRBD1. This receptor was obtained from a man aged 35 to 55 with COVID-19, enrolled during active disease. Input material: peripheral blood. In nucleotides, the CDR3 is TGTGCCAGCAGCTACGACAGGGGAAGGGGAGAGACCCAGTACTTC. Translating it yields CASSYDRGRGETQYF.